This T cell receptor beta chain was retrieved from a study of cytomegalovirus exposure and HLA in healthy donors. General observations from the study: Subsequent analysis showed first-cohort TCR clusters tending to co-occur in roughly 130 validation repertoires. TCR beta chains numbering more than 150 were designated cytomegalovirus-associated.

These donors were members of the roughly 120-subject validation cohort, a group separate from the roughly 670-subject first cohort. With regard to this clone: Antigen specificity is unknown.

The CDR3 is 15 residues long. Germline CDR1 is SNHLY and CDR2 is FYNNEI. V lost 8 bases to trimming and J lost 4 bases; unmatched junction nucleotides: 13. TCRdb's copy holds only in-frame clones and misses some; the assay was immunoSEQ multiplex PCR. The table has approximately 160,000 clones, 75% to 95% seen once. The chain employs TRBV2 and TRBJ1-2, with 7 bases lining up with TRBD1. Sequenced: PBMCs. This clonotype was obtained from a woman between 18 and 30 years old in good health and CMV-seropositive. CDR3: CASRQDRWTFYGYTF. CDR3 nucleotide sequence: TGTGCCAGCCGACAGGACAGGTGGACCTTCTATGGCTACACCTTC.